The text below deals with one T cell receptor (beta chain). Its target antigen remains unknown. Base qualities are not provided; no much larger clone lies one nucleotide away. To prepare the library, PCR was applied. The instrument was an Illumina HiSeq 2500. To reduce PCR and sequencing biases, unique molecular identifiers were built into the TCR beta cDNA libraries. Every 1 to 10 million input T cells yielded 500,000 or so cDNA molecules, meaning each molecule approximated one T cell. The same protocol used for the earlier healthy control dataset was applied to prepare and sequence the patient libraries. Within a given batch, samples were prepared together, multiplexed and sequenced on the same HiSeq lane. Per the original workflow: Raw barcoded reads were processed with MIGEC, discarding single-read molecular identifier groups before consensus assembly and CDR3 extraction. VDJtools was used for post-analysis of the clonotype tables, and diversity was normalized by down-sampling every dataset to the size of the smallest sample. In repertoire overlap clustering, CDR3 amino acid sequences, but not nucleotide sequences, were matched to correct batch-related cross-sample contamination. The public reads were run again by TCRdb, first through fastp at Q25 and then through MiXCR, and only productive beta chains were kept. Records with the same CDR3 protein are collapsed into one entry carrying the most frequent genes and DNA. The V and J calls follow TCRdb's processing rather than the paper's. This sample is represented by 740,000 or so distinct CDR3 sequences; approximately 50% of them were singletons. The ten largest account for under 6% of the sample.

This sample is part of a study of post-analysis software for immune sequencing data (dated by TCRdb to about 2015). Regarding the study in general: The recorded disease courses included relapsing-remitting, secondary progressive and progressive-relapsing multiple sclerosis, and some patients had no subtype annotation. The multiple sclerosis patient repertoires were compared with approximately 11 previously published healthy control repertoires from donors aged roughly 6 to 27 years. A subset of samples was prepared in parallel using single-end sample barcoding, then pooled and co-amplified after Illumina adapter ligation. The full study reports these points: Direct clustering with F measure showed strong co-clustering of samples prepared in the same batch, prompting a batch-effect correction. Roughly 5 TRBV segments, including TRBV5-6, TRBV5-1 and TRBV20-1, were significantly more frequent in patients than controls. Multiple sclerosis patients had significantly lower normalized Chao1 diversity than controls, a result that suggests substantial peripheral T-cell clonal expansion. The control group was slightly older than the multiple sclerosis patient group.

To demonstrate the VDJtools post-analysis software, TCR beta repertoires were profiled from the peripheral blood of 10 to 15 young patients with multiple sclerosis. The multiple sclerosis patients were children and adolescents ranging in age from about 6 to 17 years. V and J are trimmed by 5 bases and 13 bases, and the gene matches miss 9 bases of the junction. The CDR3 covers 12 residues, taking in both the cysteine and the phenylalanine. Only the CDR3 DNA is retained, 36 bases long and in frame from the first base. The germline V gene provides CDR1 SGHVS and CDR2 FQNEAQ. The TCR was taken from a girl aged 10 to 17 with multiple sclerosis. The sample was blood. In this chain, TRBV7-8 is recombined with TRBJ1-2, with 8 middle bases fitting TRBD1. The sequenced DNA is TGTGCCAGCAGCCCCCGGACAGGGACAAGCACCTTC. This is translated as CASSPRTGTSTF. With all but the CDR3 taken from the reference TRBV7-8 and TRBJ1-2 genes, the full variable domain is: GAGVSQSPRYKVAKRGQDVALRCDPISGHVSLFWYQQALGQGPEFLTYFQNEAQLDKSGLPSDRFFAERPEGSVSTLKIQRTQQEDSAVYLCASSPRTGTSTFGSGTRLTVV.